The clone carrying this T cell receptor beta chain was detected a few times. Its antigen is not identified. The source of the sample is a study of CD8+ T cells in alopecia areata. RNA, once extracted, was reverse transcribed into cDNA for use as the sequencing template. Sequencing was performed with immunoSEQ multiplex PCR; in TCRdb, only in-frame clones are kept and a portion is missing. Of 150,000 to 200,000 clones in the sample, 45% to 60% were seen once. Investigators sorted PBMCs to obtain both CD4+ and CD8+ T cells. Study-wide points: Mouse data revealed clearer TCR sharing than patient data did, a gap possibly tied to HLA. Higher clonality and more expanded CD8+ clones appeared in lesional than normal scalp.

After removal of 6 bases from V and 3 bases from J, the junction contained 3 bases not matched to a gene. This CDR3 comprises 13 residues. Germline CDR1 reads ENHRY; CDR2 reads SYGVKD. This chain links TRBV10-3 with TRBJ2-7, with TRBD1 identical over 9 bases. Sequenced sample: CD4+ T cells sorted from blood. The clonotype originates from a human donor in good health. CDR3 nucleotides: TGTGCCATCAGGGAGGGACAGGGCTACGAGCAGTACTTC. This sequence encodes CAIREGQGYEQYF.